Listed here are 9 T cell receptor beta chains from one sample, sequenced in a study of cytomegalovirus exposure and HLA in healthy donors. PCR amplification relied on 60 Vbeta primers (plus 13 Jbeta primers). Profiled with immunoSEQ multiplex PCR; TCRdb holds only in-frame clones, not every one. This repertoire shows more than 150,000 clones, more than 75% found once; its top ten account for 1.5%. The sequenced material came from PBMCs. The source of these receptors is a man aged 35 to 55 in good health and CMV-seronegative.

The V call is TRBV10-3, the J call TRBJ2-3, with 11 bases aligning to TRBD2. The germline CDR1 and CDR2 sequences are ENHRY and SYGVKD. The CDR3 has 15 residues. With 6 bases clipped from V and 2 bases from J, the junction kept 4 bases outside the gene matches. The DNA for the CDR3 is TGTGCCATCAGGTTACTAGCGGGAGACACAGATACGCAGTATTTT. Protein: CAIRLLAGDTDTQYF.

V is TRBV7-9 and J is TRBJ1-1, with D possibly matching TRBD1 (5 bases). V was pared by 1 base and J by 1 base, with 10 bases between. Germline V CDR1 and CDR2: SEHNR, FQNEAQ (reference sequence). The CDR3 is made up of 15 amino acids. DNA for the CDR3: TGTGCCAGCAGCTTAGGTTATACAGGGAACACTGAAGCTTTCTTT. This translates into CASSLGYTGNTEAFF.

The chain employs TRBV6-1 and TRBJ2-1; a possible D gene is TRBD2 (7 bases). The ends were cut back, 7 bases at V and 4 bases at J, with 14 bases in the middle. The CDR3 is 14 amino acids. The germline gives CDR1 MNHNS, CDR2 SASEGT. CDR3 sequence: CASNSRGRYNEQFF. CDR3 in DNA: TGTGCCAGCAATTCGCGGGGGCGGTACAATGAGCAGTTCTTC.

This chain joins TRBV19 and TRBJ2-1; 9 bases agree with TRBD2. The germline gives CDR1 LNHDA, CDR2 SQIVND (reference sequence). With V trimmed by 4 bases and J by 6 bases, 16 bases remained unmatched. The CDR3 length is 18 residues. This CDR3 is CASSNNVGAGGPINEQFF. As DNA, the CDR3 is TGTGCCAGTAGTAATAACGTCGGGGCGGGGGGGCCCATCAATGAGCAGTTCTTC. Full variable domain (missing parts from reference TRBV19 and TRBJ2-1): DGGITQSPKYLFRKEGQNVTLSCEQNLNHDAMYWYRQDPGQGLRLIYYSQIVNDFQKGDIAEGYSVSREKKESFPLTVTSAQKNPTAFYLCASSNNVGAGGPINEQFFGPGTRLTVL.

The chain couples TRBV19 to TRBJ1-1; 9 nucleotides align to TRBD1. The CDR3 totals 15 residues. Trimming at V came to 4 bases and at J to 3 bases, leaving 6 bases not matched to a gene. CDR1 and CDR2 (germline): LNHDA, SQIVND (reference sequence). In DNA, the CDR3 is TGTGCCAGTAGTAGCCCACAGGGGGCTGACACTGAAGCTTTCTTT. Its protein is CASSSPQGADTEAFF.

V usage is TRBV30 and J usage is TRBJ1-2, with 7 bases lining up with TRBD1. Trimming at V came to 2 bases and at J to 4 bases, leaving 4 bases not matched to a gene. The CDR3 has 13 amino acids. Per germline, CDR1 GTSNPN and CDR2 SVGIG (reference sequence). The CDR3 reads CAWSQGGLYGYTF. CDR3 bases: TGTGCCTGGAGTCAGGGGGGTCTCTATGGCTACACCTTC. Variable domain in full (rest from reference TRBV30 and TRBJ1-2): SQTIHQWPATLVQPVGSPLSLECTVEGTSNPNLYWYRQAAGRGLQLLFYSVGIGQISSEVPQNLSASRPQDRQFILSSKKLLLSDSGFYLCAWSQGGLYGYTFGSGTRLTVV.

This chain connects TRBV6-5 to TRBJ2-3; D may be TRBD2 (6 bases). With 7 bases removed from V and 4 bases from J, the gap between germline ends came to 15 bases. CDR1 is MNHEY and CDR2 is SVGAGI in the germline V gene. The CDR3 runs 14 residues. Written as DNA, the CDR3 is TGTGCCAGCATGGGGCAGGGAGGACCAGATACGCAGTATTTT. This gives the protein CASMGQGGPDTQYF.

This chain links TRBV19 with TRBJ1-1, with D perhaps matching TRBD1 (6 bases). The germline V and J ends were trimmed by 6 bases and 4 bases, with 15 bases remaining between them. There are 14 residues in the CDR3. CDR1 and CDR2 (germline): LNHDA, SQIVND (reference sequence). The CDR3 region is CASRARGASTEAFF. CDR3 nucleotide sequence: TGTGCCAGTAGGGCGCGGGGGGCTAGCACTGAAGCTTTCTTT. Variable domain in full (rest from reference TRBV19 and TRBJ1-1): DGGITQSPKYLFRKEGQNVTLSCEQNLNHDAMYWYRQDPGQGLRLIYYSQIVNDFQKGDIAEGYSVSREKKESFPLTVTSAQKNPTAFYLCASRARGASTEAFFGQGTRLTVV.

The V gene is TRBV4-2, the J gene TRBJ2-5; possibly TRBD2 for D (6 bases). The length of the CDR3 is 15 residues. The V gene lost 3 bases and the J gene lost 2 bases, with 13 bases spanning the gap. Germline V gene sequence: CDR1 LGHNA, CDR2 YNFKEQ. CDR3 loop: CASSQGEGGQETQYF. In nucleotides, the CDR3 is TGTGCCAGCAGCCAGGGCGAGGGAGGACAAGAGACCCAGTACTTC.